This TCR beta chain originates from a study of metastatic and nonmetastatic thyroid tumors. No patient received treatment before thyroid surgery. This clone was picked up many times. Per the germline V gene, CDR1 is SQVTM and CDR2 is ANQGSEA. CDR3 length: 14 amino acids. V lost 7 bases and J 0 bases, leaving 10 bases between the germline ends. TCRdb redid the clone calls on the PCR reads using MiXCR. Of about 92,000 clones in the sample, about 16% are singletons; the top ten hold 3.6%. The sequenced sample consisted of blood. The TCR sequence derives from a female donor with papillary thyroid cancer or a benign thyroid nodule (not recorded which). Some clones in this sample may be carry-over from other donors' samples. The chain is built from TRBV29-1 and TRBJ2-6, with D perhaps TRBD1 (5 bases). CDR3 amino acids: CSAQGLSGANVLTF. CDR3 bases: TGCAGCGCCCAGGGCCTCTCTGGGGCCAACGTCCTGACTTTC.